This T cell receptor beta chain was identified in a study of CD8 T cells in ankylosing spondylitis. General study results and limits: A motif of under 10 highly homologous TCR beta variants was seen as apparently characteristic of ankylosing spondylitis blood. A number of the motif variants had already been described in reactive arthritis synovial fluid and blood.

V was clipped by 4 bases and J by 7 bases; unmatched bases: 8. Germline loops: CDR1 SQVTM, CDR2 ANQGSEA. The CDR3 loop spans 14 amino acids. The table lists this clonotype with a few counts. Antigen unknown. Library preparation for TCR beta used quantitative 5'-RACE with molecular barcodes. Using its own MiXCR run on the 5' RACE reads, TCRdb lists one record per CDR3 protein. The sample holds fewer than 500,000 distinct CDR3 sequences, 20% to 25% seen once. This sequence was found in a male donor with ankylosing spondylitis. Sequencing was done on a sample of blood, either unsorted or a sorted T cell fraction (not recorded which). The chain couples TRBV29-1 to TRBJ1-5; 9 bases line up with TRBD1. CDR3 in DNA: TGCAGCGTTGTGGGGACAGGGTTCCGCCAGCCCCAGCATTTT. Translating it yields CSVVGTGFRQPQHF.